The next 14 T cell receptor beta chains were all read from a single sample in a study of vaccination effects on CD4 cells after COVID-19. The antigens these receptors bind are not known. Clones were read by immunoSEQ multiplex PCR, and TCRdb kept only the in-frame ones, dropping some. This repertoire shows approximately 26,000 clones, 77% found once; its top ten account for roughly 21%. CD4+ T cells specific for antigen were expanded with viral peptide pools by the ViraFEST assay before sequencing. With approximately 10 days of culture completed, CD4+ T cells were isolated. Confirmation by PCR established that the person had SARS-CoV-2 infection between March and December 2020. This material consisted of CD4+ T cells from PBMCs cultured with HCoV-NL63 spike peptides, taken before COVID-19 vaccination. These receptors were obtained from a human donor who had a prior SARS-CoV-2 infection.

The genes are TRBV5-4 and TRBJ1-6; 10 bases map to TRBD1. V trimming: 7 bases; J trimming: 9 bases; junction bases outside the gene matches: 7. The CDR3 length is 14 residues. Germline V gene lookup returns CDR1 SGHNT and CDR2 YYREEE (reference sequence). The CDR3 nucleotides read TGTGCCAGCTCGCAGGACAGGGGGGTTTCACCCCTCCACTTT. Residues: CASSQDRGVSPLHF.

Comments on this clone: The same CDR3 arises from other DNA sequences in this sample as well. The rearrangement uses TRBV18 and TRBJ2-2; 9 positions agree with TRBD1. This CDR3 contains 16 residues. The junction had 8 bases not matched to a gene; V was cut back by 5 bases and J by 4 bases. Germline values: CDR1 KGHSH, CDR2 LQKENI. The CDR3, as DNA: TGTGCCAGCTCAAGGCCGGGACAGGGAGCCACCGGGGAGCTGTTTTTT. It translates to CASSRPGQGATGELFF.

For the CDR3, the DNA is TGTGCCAGTAGCGCAGCTAACTATGGCTACACCTTC. This encodes CASSAANYGYTF. The chain joins TRBV19 to TRBJ1-2; D call uncertain. There are 12 residues in the CDR3. Germline CDR1 reads LNHDA; CDR2 reads SQIVND (reference sequence). V was shortened by 6 bases and J by 0 bases, with 5 bases between the two germline ends.

V gene TRBV5-1 combines with J gene TRBJ1-2; maybe TRBD1 (6 bases). The germline CDR1 and CDR2 sequences are SGHRS and YFSETQ. This CDR3 comprises 13 residues. V was cut by 4 bases and J by 10 bases, with 17 bases left in between. CDR3 loop: CASSRAGDADYTF. In nucleotides, the CDR3 is TGCGCCAGCAGCCGCGCAGGGGACGCGGACTACACCTTC.

The V gene is TRBV7-3, the J gene TRBJ2-2; D is possibly TRBD2 (5 bases). CDR3 size: 17 residues. Trimming took off 5 bases at V and 0 bases at J, with 16 bases between the two ends. Looked up from germline, CDR1 is SGHTA and CDR2 is FQGTGA. The chain's CDR3 is CASSRAQAGANTGELFF. In DNA, the CDR3 is TGTGCCAGCAGCCGAGCTCAGGCGGGCGCGAACACCGGGGAGCTGTTTTTT.

This clone appeared a few times. The chain recombines TRBV6-5 with TRBJ1-3; D unresolved. Germline CDR1 is MNHEY and CDR2 is SVGAGI. The ends were cut back, 6 bases at V and 0 bases at J, with 12 bases in the middle. The length of the CDR3 is 15 residues. CDR3 sequence: CASRRVFDSGNTIYF. CDR3 nucleotides: TGTGCCAGCAGGCGAGTTTTCGACTCTGGAAACACCATATATTTT.

This clone has only a few counts. V gene TRBV28 combines with J gene TRBJ2-7; D is undetermined. Trimming removed 3 bases from V and 5 bases from J, with 8 bases in between. The CDR3 totals 12 residues. Per germline, CDR1 MDHEN and CDR2 SYDVKM. CDR3 region: CASSFHSNEQYF. The DNA of the CDR3 is TGTGCCAGCAGTTTCCATTCTAACGAGCAGTACTTC.

V is TRBV27 and J is TRBJ2-4; the D gene is possibly TRBD1 (5 bases). V lost 6 bases and J 1 base, leaving 13 bases between the germline ends. The CDR3 contains 15 residues. CDR1 MNHEY and CDR2 SMNVEV come from the germline V gene (reference sequence). The CDR3 nucleotides read TGTGCCAGCAGCCCCGCTTCAGGGGCCAAAAACATTCAGTACTTC. Its protein is CASSPASGAKNIQYF.

Here the CDR3 DNA reads TGTGCCAGCATAAATCCGAACACCGGGGAGCTGTTTTTT. Its translation: CASINPNTGELFF. This rearrangement joins TRBV27 to TRBJ2-2, with unresolved D. In germline, CDR1 is MNHEY, CDR2 SMNVEV (reference sequence). The V gene lost 7 bases and the J gene lost 0 bases, with 6 bases spanning the gap. The CDR3 has 13 residues.

The rearrangement uses TRBV21-1 and TRBJ2-4; the table assigns TRBD1, which was not confirmed against the DNA. TRBV21-1 is given as a pseudogene. The CDR3 sequence is 18 residues long. The CDR3 DNA reads TGTGCCAGCAGCTCCCCTCCGGGACAGGGGTTAGCCAAAAACATTCAGTACTTC. Its translation: CASSSPPGQGLAKNIQYF.

This chain links TRBV7-2 with TRBJ2-1; 14 bases are a match to TRBD2. The CDR3 spans 14 residues. The V segment lost 5 bases and the J segment 9 bases; nucleotides outside the gene matches: 3. Germline CDR1 reads SGHTA; CDR2 reads FQGNSA. The CDR3 region is CASSPGTSGGEQFF. The CDR3 DNA reads as TGTGCCAGCAGCCCCGGGACTAGCGGGGGTGAGCAGTTCTTC.

This CDR3 is CASSEYRGGRETQYF. CDR3 nucleotide sequence: TGTGCCAGCAGTGAATACAGGGGAGGTCGAGAGACCCAGTACTTC. This chain links TRBV25-1 with TRBJ2-5; D might be TRBD1 or TRBD2, each matching 6 bases. Germline CDR1 MGHDK, CDR2 SYGVNS. V lost 0 bases, J lost 4 bases, and 12 bases lay in between. There are 15 residues in the CDR3.

The chain links TRBV7-2 to TRBJ2-2; possibly TRBD2 for D (5 bases). This CDR3 spans 17 amino acids. V lost 5 bases and J lost 2, with 18 bases in between. Germline V gives CDR1 SGHTA, CDR2 FQGNSA. The CDR3 sequence: CASSKPLAEINTGELFF. The DNA for the CDR3 is TGTGCCAGCAGCAAGCCCCTAGCAGAAATAAACACCGGGGAGCTGTTTTTT.

J is TRBJ2-3 and V is TRBV11-3; D is unresolved. The V gene's germline CDR1 is SGHNT and CDR2 YENEEA. The CDR3 has 14 residues. V was shortened by 4 bases and J by 2 bases, with 10 bases between the two germline ends. CDR3 loop: CASSSRPYTDTQYF. The DNA of the CDR3 is TGTGCCAGCAGCTCTAGACCCTACACAGATACGCAGTATTTT.